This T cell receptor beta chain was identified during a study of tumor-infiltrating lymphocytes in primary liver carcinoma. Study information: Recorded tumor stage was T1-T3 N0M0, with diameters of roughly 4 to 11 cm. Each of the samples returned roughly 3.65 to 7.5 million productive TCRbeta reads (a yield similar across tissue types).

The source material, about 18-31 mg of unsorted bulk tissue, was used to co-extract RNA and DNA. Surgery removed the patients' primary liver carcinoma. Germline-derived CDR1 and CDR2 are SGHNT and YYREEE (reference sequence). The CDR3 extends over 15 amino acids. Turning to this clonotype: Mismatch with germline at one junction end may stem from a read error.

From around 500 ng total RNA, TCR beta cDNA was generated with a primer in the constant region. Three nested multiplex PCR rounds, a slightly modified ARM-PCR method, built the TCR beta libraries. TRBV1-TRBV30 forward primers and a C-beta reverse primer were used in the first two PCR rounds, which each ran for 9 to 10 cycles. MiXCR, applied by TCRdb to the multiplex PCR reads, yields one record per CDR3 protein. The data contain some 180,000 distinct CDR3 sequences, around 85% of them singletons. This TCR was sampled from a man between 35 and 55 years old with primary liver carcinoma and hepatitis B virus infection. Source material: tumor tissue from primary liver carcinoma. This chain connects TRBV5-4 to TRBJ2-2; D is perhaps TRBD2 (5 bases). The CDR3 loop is CASSLSRGPTGDLFF. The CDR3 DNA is TGTGCCAGCAGCTTGTCGAGAGGGCCCACCGGGGATCTGTTTTTT.